The text below deals with one T cell receptor (beta chain). The target antigen is unknown. Researchers extracted total RNA from unfractionated whole blood. The J segment lost 6 bases and the V segment lost 1 base, leaving 14 bases of the junction unmatched. Germline-derived CDR1 and CDR2 are SGHVS and FNYEAQ. The CDR3 is 18 amino acids. The library labeled individual cDNA molecules by adding unique molecular identifiers to them. Study processing details: A per-sample median of about 100,000 TCRs was observed, with counts ranging from about 23,224 to 690,600. MiXCR, run by TCRdb on the reads, gives a single entry per CDR3 protein. The authors' filters were not applied to this entry. The sample holds about 120,000 distinct CDR3 sequences, over 7.5% seen once. The data belong to a study of human T cells and chemical hapten exposure. Study-wide background: Small pooled library volume differences chiefly drove per-sample TCR yield variation.

The study's findings and limits: TCRs exceeding a frequency of 1 in 1000 stayed unchanged under DPC sensitization.

The sequenced sample consisted of whole blood. This clonotype was sampled from a human donor in good health. Some clones in this sample may be carry-over from other donors' samples. This chain uses TRBV7-6 with TRBJ2-1; 8 nucleotides match TRBD2. CDR3 sequence: CASSLVKLAGGRPNEQFF. DNA for the CDR3: TGTGCCAGCAGCTTAGTAAAATTGGCGGGAGGCCGGCCCAATGAGCAGTTCTTC.